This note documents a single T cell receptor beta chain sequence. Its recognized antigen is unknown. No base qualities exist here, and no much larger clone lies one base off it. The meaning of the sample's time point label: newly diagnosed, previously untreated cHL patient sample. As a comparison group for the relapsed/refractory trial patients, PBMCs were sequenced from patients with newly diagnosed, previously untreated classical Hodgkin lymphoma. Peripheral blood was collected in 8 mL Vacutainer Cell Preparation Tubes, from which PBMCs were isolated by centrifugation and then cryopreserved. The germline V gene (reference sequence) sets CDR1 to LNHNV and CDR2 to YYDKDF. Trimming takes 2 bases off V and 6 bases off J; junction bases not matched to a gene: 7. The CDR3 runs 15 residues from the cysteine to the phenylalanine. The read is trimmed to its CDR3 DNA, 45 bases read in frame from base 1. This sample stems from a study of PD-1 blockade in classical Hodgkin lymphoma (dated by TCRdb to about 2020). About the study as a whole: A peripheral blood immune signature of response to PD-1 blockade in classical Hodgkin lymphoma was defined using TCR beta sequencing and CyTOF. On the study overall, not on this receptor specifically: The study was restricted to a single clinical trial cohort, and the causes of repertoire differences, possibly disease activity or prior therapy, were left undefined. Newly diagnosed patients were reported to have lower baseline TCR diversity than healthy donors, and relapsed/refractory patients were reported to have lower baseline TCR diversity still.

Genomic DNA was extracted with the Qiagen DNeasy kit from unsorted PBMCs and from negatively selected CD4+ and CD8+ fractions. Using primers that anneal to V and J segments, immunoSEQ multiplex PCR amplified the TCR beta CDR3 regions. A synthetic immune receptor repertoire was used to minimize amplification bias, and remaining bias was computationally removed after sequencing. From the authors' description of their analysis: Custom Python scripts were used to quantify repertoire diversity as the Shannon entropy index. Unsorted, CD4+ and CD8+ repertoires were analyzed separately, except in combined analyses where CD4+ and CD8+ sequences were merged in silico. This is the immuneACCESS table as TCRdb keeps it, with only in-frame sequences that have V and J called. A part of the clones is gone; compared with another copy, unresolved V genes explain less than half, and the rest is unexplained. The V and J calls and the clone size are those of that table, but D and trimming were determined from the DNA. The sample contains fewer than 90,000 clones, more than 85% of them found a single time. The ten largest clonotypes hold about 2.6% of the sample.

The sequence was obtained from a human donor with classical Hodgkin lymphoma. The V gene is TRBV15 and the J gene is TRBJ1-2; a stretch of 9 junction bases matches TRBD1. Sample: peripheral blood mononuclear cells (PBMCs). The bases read TGTGCCACCAGCAGAATCCGACAGGGGGGCCATGGCTACACCTTC. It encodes CATSRIRQGGHGYTF.